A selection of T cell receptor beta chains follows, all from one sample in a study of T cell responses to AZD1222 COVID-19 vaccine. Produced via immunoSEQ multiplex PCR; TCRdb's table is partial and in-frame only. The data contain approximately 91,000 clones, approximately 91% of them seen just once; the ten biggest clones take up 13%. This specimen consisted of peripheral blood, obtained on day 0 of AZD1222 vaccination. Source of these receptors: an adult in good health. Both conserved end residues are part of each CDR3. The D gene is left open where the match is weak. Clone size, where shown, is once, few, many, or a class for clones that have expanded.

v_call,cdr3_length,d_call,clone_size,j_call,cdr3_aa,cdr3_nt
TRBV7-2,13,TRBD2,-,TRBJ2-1,CASSLGGGSEQFF,TGTGCCAGCAGCTTGGGCGGGGGTTCTGAGCAGTTCTTC
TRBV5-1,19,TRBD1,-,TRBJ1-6,CASSRTDRGLGSYNSPLHF,TGCGCCAGCAGCCGAACAGACAGGGGATTAGGGTCCTATAATTCACCCCTCCACTTT
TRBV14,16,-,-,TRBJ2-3,CASSQGGGSPTDTQYF,TGTGCCAGCAGCCAAGGGGGGGGCTCTCCAACAGATACGCAGTATTTT
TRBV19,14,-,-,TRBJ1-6,CASSLQGNNSPLHF,TGTGCCAGTAGTCTTCAGGGTAATAATTCACCCCTCCACTTT
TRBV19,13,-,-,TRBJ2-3,CASSTGPGDTQYF,TGTGCCAGTAGTACCGGGCCCGGGGATACGCAGTATTTT
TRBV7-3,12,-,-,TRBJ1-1,CASSPGVGEAFF,TGTGCCAGCAGCCCAGGCGTAGGGGAAGCTTTCTTT
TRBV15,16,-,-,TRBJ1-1,CATSRDLGAADTEAFF,TGTGCCACCAGCAGAGATCTTGGCGCTGCGGACACTGAAGCTTTCTTT
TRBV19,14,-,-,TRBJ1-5,CASMGRGTNQPQHF,TGTGCCAGTATGGGGAGGGGGACAAATCAGCCCCAGCATTTT
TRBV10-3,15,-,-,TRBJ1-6,CAISYDSTLNSPLHF,TGTGCCATCAGTTATGACAGCACCCTCAATTCACCCCTCCACTTT
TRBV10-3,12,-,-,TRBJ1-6,CAISESVAPLHF,TGTGCCATCAGTGAGTCGGTGGCACCCCTCCACTTT
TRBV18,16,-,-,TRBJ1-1,CASSPPGQMSNTEAFF,TGTGCCAGCTCACCACCGGGGCAGATGTCGAACACTGAAGCTTTCTTT
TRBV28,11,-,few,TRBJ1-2,CASISIGGYTF,TGTGCCAGCATCTCTATTGGAGGCTACACCTTC
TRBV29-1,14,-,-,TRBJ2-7,CSVEGVRGGYEQYF,TGCAGCGTTGAAGGAGTACGGGGAGGATACGAGCAGTACTTC
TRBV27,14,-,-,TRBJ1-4,CASSFRERAEKLFF,TGTGCCAGCAGTTTTAGGGAGCGAGCGGAAAAACTGTTTTTT
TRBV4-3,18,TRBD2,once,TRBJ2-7,CASSQDVSRAGGAYEQYF,TGCGCCAGCAGCCAAGATGTATCTAGGGCGGGGGGGGCCTACGAGCAGTACTTC
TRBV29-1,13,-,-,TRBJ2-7,CSVVRTAGSEQYF,TGCAGCGTTGTGAGGACAGCGGGGTCCGAGCAGTACTTC
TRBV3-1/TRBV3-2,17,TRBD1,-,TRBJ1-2,CASSQPPGTAHNYGYTF,TGTGCCAGCAGCCAGCCCCCAGGGACAGCACATAACTATGGCTACACCTTC
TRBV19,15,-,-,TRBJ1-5,CASSIVAGARQPQHF,TGTGCCAGTAGTATAGTGGCGGGGGCACGGCAGCCCCAGCATTTT
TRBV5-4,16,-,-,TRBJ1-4,CASSARQAGVGEKLFF,TGTGCCAGCAGCGCACGCCAAGCAGGGGTGGGTGAAAAACTGTTTTTT
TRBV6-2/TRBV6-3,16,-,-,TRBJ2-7,CASSYSSGPRGYEQYF,TGTGCCAGCAGTTACTCGTCGGGACCGAGGGGTTACGAGCAGTACTTC
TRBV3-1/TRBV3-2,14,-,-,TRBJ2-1,CASSQAAINNEQFF,TGTGCCAGCAGCCAAGCGGCGATTAACAATGAGCAGTTCTTC
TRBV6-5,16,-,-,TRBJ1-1,CASSLPGPNMNTEAFF,TGTGCCAGCAGTTTACCGGGACCTAACATGAACACTGAAGCTTTCTTT
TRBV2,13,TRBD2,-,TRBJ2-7,CASRGGTAYEQYF,TGTGCCAGCAGGGGGGGGACTGCCTACGAGCAGTACTTC
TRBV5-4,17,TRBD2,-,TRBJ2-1,CASSLSSGGFSYNEQFF,TGTGCCAGCAGCTTGTCTAGCGGGGGCTTCTCCTACAATGAGCAGTTCTTC
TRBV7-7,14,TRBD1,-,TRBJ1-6,CASSRGQGNSPLHF,TGTGCTAGCAGCCGGGGACAGGGTAATTCACCCCTCCACTTT
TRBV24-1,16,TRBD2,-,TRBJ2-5,CATSDPTGTNQETQYF,TGTGCCACCAGTGACCCTACCGGGACTAACCAAGAGACCCAGTACTTC
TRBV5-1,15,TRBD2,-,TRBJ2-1,CASSTSGGAYNEQFF,TGCGCCAGCAGCACTAGCGGGGGGGCATACAATGAGCAGTTCTTC
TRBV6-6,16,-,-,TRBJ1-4,CASTPEAGTTNEKLFF,TGTGCCAGCACCCCGGAAGCGGGGACAACTAATGAAAAACTGTTTTTT
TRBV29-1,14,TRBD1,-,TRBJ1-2,CSVEDQEGAEGYTF,TGCAGCGTTGAAGATCAGGAGGGGGCGGAGGGCTACACCTTC
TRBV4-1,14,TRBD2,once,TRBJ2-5,CASSQEGTMETQYF,TGCGCCAGCAGCCAAGAGGGGACTATGGAGACCCAGTACTTC
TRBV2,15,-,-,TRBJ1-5,CASRGAGAVSQPQHF,TGTGCCAGCAGGGGGGCGGGGGCAGTTAGTCAGCCCCAGCATTTT
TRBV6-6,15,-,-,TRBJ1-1,CASSTRDRENTEAFF,TGTGCCAGCAGCACTCGAGACAGAGAGAACACTGAAGCTTTCTTT
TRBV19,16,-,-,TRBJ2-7,CASSIGLTGPLHEQYF,TGTGCCAGTAGTATAGGTTTGACAGGACCTCTCCACGAGCAGTACTTC
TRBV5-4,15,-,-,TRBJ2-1,CASSLVGGPYNEQFF,TGTGCCAGCAGCTTGGTGGGGGGGCCCTACAATGAGCAGTTCTTC
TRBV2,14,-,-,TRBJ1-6,CASSATLGNSPLHF,TGTGCCAGCAGTGCGACCCTGGGTAATTCACCCCTCCACTTT
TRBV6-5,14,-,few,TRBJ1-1,CASSLDLMRTEAFF,TGTGCCAGCAGTCTCGATCTCATGAGGACTGAAGCTTTCTTT
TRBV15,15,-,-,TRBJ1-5,CATSRDRAGNQPQHF,TGTGCCACCAGCAGAGATCGGGCAGGAAATCAGCCCCAGCATTTT
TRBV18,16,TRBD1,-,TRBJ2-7,CASSPPSRQGAGEQYF,TGTGCCAGCTCACCCCCATCCAGACAGGGGGCGGGCGAGCAGTACTTC
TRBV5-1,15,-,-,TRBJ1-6,CASSLGGVNNSPLHF,TGCGCCAGCAGCTTGGGAGGGGTGAATAATTCACCCCTCCACTTT
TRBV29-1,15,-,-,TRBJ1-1,CSAAPGQGLVTEAFF,TGCAGCGCCGCCCCGGGCCAGGGTCTGGTGACTGAAGCTTTCTTT
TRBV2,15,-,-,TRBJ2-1,CASNPSRGIYNEQFF,TGTGCCAGCAACCCATCCAGGGGCATCTACAATGAGCAGTTCTTC
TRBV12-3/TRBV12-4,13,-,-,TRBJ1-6,CASGSTWGSPLHF,TGTGCCAGCGGGAGCACGTGGGGCTCACCCCTCCACTTT
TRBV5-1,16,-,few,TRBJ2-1,CASSAGGLNSYNEQFF,TGCGCCAGCAGCGCCGGGGGCCTAAACTCCTACAATGAGCAGTTCTTC
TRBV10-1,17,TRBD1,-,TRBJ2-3,CASSDGTVQTSTDTQYF,TGCGCCAGCAGTGATGGGACAGTGCAAACTAGCACAGATACGCAGTATTTT
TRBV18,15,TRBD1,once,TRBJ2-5,CASSPPATGRETQYF,TGTGCCAGCTCACCACCAGCGACAGGGCGGGAGACCCAGTACTTC
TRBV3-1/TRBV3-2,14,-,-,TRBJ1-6,CASSQDLVGSPLHF,TGTGCCAGCAGCCAAGATCTGGTGGGTTCACCCCTCCACTTT
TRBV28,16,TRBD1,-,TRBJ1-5,CASSPPTGISNQPQHF,TGTGCCAGCAGTCCCCCGACAGGGATTAGCAATCAGCCCCAGCATTTT
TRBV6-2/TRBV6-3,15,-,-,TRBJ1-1,CASSRTQVLNTEAFF,TGTGCCAGCAGCCGGACACAGGTTCTGAACACTGAAGCTTTCTTT
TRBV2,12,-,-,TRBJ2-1,CASSYSNNEQFF,TGTGCCAGCAGCTACTCTAACAATGAGCAGTTCTTC
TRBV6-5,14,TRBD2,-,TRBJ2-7,CASKSSGAIYEQYF,TGTGCCAGCAAGTCTAGCGGGGCCATTTACGAGCAGTACTTC
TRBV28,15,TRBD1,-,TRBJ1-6,CASSHPQGTLSPLHF,TGTGCCAGCAGTCACCCACAGGGGACCTTATCCCCCCTCCACTTT